This TCR beta chain emerged from a study of blood T cell repertoires in COVID-19. Whole-study context: Specimens from acute and convalescent COVID-19 originated in the United States, Italy and Spain. Nucleic acid was either cDNA or gDNA, and it came from T cells, B-cell-depleted T cells, or PBMCs.

The CDR3 extends over 16 amino acids. The germline V and J ends were trimmed by 3 bases and 0 bases, with 12 bases remaining between them. The germline CDR1 and CDR2 sequences are LNHNV and YYDKDF (reference sequence). The Seattle site enrolled patients during active infection and followed them longitudinally. In the source study's methods: Reference gene primer amplification in the assay estimated nucleated cell counts. Clones were read by immunoSEQ multiplex PCR, and TCRdb kept only the in-frame ones, dropping some. D and trimming come from the DNA, and the V and J calls and clone size come from that table. Here the sample spans more than 300,000 clones, about 90% being singletons.

What was sequenced was peripheral blood. The chain carries TRBV15 and TRBJ2-1; D is undetermined. The clonotype was recovered from a woman in her 30s with COVID-19, enrolled during active disease. The chain's CDR3 is CATSSPHESSYNEQFF. CDR3 nucleotide sequence: TGTGCCACCAGCAGCCCGCACGAGAGCTCCTACAATGAGCAGTTCTTC.